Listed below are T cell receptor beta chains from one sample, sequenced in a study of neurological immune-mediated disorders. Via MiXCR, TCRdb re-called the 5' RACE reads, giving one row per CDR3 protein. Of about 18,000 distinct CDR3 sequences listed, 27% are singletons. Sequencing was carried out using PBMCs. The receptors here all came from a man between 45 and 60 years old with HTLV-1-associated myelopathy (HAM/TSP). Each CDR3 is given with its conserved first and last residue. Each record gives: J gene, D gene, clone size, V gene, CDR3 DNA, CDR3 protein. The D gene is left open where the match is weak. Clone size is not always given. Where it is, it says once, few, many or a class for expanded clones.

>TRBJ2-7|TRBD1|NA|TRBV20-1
TGCAGTGCTCTAAGGGACAGCTACGAGCAGTACTTC
CSALRDSYEQYF
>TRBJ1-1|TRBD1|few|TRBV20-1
TGCAGTGCTAGTTGGACAGGGGAAGCTTTCTTT
CSASWTGEAFF
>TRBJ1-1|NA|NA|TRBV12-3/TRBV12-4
TGTGCCAGCAGTTTATGGGGGGCTCGCGGCACTGAAGCTTTCTTT
CASSLWGARGTEAFF
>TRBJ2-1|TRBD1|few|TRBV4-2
TGTGCCAGCAGCCAAGGTACCCAGGGGGCCTACAATGAGCAGTTCTTC
CASSQGTQGAYNEQFF
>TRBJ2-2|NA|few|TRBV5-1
TGCGCCAGCAGCAACAGGGGAGGGGACACCGGGGAGCTGTTTTTT
CASSNRGGDTGELFF
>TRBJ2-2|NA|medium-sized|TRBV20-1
TGCAGTGCTCCCCGCCACGACCCCGGGGAGCTGTTTTTT
CSAPRHDPGELFF
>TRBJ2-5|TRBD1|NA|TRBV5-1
TGCGCCAGCAGCTGGGGCGCCGGACAGGGTGAGACCCAGTACTTC
CASSWGAGQGETQYF
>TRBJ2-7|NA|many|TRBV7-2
TGTGCCAGCAGCTCCGGACTCTACGAGCAGTACTTC
CASSSGLYEQYF
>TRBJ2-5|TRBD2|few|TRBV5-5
TGTGCCAGCAGCTGGAGGTTAGCGGGGGCTCAAGAGACCCAGTACTTC
CASSWRLAGAQETQYF
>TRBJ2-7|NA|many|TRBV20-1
TGCAGTGCAAGGGACGTGCCCACCTACGAGCAGTACTTC
CSARDVPTYEQYF
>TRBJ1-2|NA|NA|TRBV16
TGTGCCAGCAGCCAATCCGGGGGTGGCTACACCTTC
CASSQSGGGYTF
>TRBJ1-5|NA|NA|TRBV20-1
TGCAGTGCTAGAGATATGACAGGCCCCAATCAGCCCCAGCATTTT
CSARDMTGPNQPQHF
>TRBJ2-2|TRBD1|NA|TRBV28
TGTGCCAGCAGCCCAGGGGGCGACACCGGGGAGCTGTTTTTT
CASSPGGDTGELFF
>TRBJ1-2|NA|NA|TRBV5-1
TGCGCCAGCAGCCCCTCCGGGACAATCTATGGCTACACCTTC
CASSPSGTIYGYTF
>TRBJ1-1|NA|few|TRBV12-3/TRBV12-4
TGTGCCAGCAGGACCGGGAGCATCAACACTGAAGCTTTCTTT
CASRTGSINTEAFF
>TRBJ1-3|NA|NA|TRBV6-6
TGTGCCAGCAGCCACTCTGGAAACACCATATATTTT
CASSHSGNTIYF
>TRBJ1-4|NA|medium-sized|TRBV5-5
TGTGCCAGCAGCTTGACGCTCGAAAAACTGTTTTTT
CASSLTLEKLFF
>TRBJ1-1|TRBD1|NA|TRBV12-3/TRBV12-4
TGTGCCAGCAGTTTTGGAGGGGGCGCATATGTTGAAGCTTTCTTT
CASSFGGGAYVEAFF
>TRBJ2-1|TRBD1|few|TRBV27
TGTGCCAGCAGACCGGCCGGGACAGACATTTACAATGAGCAGTTCTTC
CASRPAGTDIYNEQFF
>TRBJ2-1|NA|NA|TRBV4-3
TGCGCCAGCAGCCAAGATTTCTACAATGAGCAGTTCTTC
CASSQDFYNEQFF
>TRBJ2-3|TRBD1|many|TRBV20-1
TGCAGTGCTAAGACAGGGTCTAGCACAGATACGCAGTATTTT
CSAKTGSSTDTQYF
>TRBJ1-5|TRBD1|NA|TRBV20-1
TGCAGTGCTAGACCCTTACAGGGGAATCAGCCCCAGCATTTT
CSARPLQGNQPQHF
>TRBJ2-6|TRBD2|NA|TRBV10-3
TGTGCCATCAGTGAGTCAGAGGGAGCGGGACTCTCTGGGGCCAACGTCCTGACTTTC
CAISESEGAGLSGANVLTF
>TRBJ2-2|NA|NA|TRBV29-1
TGCAGCGCTAGACAGTTGAACACCGGGGAGCTGTTTTTT
CSARQLNTGELFF
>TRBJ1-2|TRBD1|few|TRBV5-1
TGCGCCAGCAGCTTGACAGGGGCTAACTATGGCTACACCTTC
CASSLTGANYGYTF
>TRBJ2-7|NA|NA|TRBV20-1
TGCAGTGCAAGAGGGCTTGGCAACGAGCAGTACTTC
CSARGLGNEQYF
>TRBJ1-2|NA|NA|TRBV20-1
TGCAGTGCTCTCAAGGGAAAAGGCTACACCTTC
CSALKGKGYTF
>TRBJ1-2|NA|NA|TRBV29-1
TGCAGCGGGACAGTTAACTATGGCTACACCTTC
CSGTVNYGYTF
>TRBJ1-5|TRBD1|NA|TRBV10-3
TGTGCCATCAGTGAGTCAAAACAGGGGGCGAATTGGAATCAGCCCCAGCATTTT
CAISESKQGANWNQPQHF
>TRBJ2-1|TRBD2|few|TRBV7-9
TGTGCCAGCAGCCTCACTCGAGGACTAGCTCTCCTCTCCTACAATGAGCAGTTCTTC
CASSLTRGLALLSYNEQFF
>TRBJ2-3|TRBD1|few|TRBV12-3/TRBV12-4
TGTGCCAGCAGACTTGGACAGGGGGTTTCAGATACGCAGTATTTT
CASRLGQGVSDTQYF
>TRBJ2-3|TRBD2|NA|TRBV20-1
TGCAGTGCTAGAATGCCTAGCGGGGGTTGGGATACGCAGTATTTT
CSARMPSGGWDTQYF